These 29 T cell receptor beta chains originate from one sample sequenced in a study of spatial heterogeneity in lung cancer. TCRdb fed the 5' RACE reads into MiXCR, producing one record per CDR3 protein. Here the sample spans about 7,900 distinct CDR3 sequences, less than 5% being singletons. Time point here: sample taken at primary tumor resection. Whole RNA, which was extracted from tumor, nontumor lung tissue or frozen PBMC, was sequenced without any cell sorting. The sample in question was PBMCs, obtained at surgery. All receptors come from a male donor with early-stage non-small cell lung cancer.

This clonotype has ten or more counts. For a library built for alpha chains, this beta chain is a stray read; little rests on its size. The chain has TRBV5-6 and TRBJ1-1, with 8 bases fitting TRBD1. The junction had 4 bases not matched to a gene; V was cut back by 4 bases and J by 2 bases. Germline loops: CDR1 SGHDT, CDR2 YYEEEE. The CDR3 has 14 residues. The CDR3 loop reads CASSPGGANTEAFF. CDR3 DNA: TGTGCCAGCAGCCCAGGGGGCGCAAACACTGAAGCTTTCTTT.

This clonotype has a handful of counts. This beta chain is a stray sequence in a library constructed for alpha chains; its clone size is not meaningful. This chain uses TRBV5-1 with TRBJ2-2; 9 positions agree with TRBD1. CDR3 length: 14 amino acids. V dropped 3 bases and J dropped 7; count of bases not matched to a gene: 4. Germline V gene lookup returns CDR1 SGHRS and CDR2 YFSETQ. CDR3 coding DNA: TGCGCCAGCAGCTCGGGACAGGGCTTCGGGGAGCTGTTTTTT. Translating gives CASSSGQGFGELFF.

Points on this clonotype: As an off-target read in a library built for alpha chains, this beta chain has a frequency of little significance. CDR3 amino acids: CASSHGTSATSTDTQYF. The CDR3 coding sequence is TGTGCCAGCAGCCACGGGACTAGCGCTACTAGCACAGATACGCAGTATTTT. V is TRBV11-2 and J is TRBJ2-3; 10 bases map to TRBD2. V shed 5 bases, J shed 0 bases, and the junction held 8 bases outside the gene matches. The CDR3 runs to 17 residues. CDR1 and CDR2 (germline): SGHAT, FQNNGV.

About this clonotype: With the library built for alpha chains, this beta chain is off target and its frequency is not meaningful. CDR3 sequence reads: CASSWVGVYNEQFF. Written as DNA, the CDR3 is TGTGCCAGCAGCTGGGTAGGGGTCTACAATGAGCAGTTCTTC. The J gene is TRBJ2-1, the V gene TRBV7-2; possibly TRBD1 for D (5 bases). Trimming removed 4 bases from V and 3 bases from J, with 10 bases in between. Germline CDR1 reads SGHTA; CDR2 reads FQGNSA. This CDR3 comprises 14 residues.

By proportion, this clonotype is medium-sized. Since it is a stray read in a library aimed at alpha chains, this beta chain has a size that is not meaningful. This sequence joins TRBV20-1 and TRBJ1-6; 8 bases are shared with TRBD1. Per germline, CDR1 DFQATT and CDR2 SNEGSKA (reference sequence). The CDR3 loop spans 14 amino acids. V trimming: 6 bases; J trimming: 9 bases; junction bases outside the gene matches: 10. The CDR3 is CSARTGQEASPLHF. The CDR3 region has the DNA TGCAGTGCCCGAACGGGACAGGAAGCTTCACCCCTCCACTTT.

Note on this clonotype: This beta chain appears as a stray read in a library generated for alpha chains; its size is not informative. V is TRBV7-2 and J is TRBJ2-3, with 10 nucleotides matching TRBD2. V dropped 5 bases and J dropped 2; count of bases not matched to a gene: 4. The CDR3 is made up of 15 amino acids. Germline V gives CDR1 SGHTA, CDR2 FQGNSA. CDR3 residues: CASSTSGETTDTQYF. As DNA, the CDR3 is TGTGCCAGCAGCACTAGCGGGGAAACCACAGATACGCAGTATTTT. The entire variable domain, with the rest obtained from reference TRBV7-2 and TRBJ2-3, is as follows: GAGVSQSPSNKVTEKGKDVELRCDPISGHTALYWYRQSLGQGLEFLIYFQGNSAPDKSGLPSDRFSAERTGGSVSTLTIQRTQQEDSAVYLCASSTSGETTDTQYFGPGTRLTVL.

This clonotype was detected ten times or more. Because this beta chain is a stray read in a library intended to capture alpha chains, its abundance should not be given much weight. The CDR3 loop is CASRGDGDIQYF. CDR3 DNA: TGTGCCAGCAGAGGGGATGGGGACATTCAGTACTTC. J is TRBJ2-4 and V is TRBV5-4, with D maybe TRBD1 (5 bases). V was trimmed by 5 bases and J by 8 bases, leaving 11 bases between them. The CDR3 sequence is 12 residues long. Germline V gene lookup returns CDR1 SGHNT and CDR2 YYREEE (reference sequence).

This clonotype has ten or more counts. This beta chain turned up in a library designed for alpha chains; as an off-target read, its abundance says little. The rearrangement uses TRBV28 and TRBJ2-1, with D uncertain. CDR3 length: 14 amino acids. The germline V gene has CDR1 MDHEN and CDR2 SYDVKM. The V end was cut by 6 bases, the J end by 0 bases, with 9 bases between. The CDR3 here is CASRSPGSYNEQFF. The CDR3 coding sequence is TGTGCCAGCAGGAGCCCGGGCTCCTACAATGAGCAGTTCTTC.

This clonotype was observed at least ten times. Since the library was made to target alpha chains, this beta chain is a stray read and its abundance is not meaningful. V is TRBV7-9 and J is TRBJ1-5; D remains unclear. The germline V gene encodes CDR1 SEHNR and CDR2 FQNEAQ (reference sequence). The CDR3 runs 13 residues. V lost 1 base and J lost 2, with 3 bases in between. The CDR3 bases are TGTGCCAGCAGCTTAGATGGCAATCAGCCCCAGCATTTT. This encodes CASSLDGNQPQHF.

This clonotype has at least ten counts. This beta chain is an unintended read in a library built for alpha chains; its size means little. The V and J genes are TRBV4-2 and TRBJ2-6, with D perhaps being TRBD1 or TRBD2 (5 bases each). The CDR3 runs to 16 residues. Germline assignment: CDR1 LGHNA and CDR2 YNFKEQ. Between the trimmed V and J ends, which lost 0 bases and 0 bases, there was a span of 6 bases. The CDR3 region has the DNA TGTGCCAGCAGCCAAGAGAGGGGCTCTGGGGCCAACGTCCTGACTTTC. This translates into CASSQERGSGANVLTF.

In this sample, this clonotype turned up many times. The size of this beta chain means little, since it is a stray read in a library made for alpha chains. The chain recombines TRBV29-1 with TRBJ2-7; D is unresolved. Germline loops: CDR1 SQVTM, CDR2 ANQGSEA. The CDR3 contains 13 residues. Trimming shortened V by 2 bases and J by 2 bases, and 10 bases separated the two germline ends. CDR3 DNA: TGCAGCGTTGAATTCCAGGCAACCTACGAGCAGTACTTC. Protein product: CSVEFQATYEQYF.

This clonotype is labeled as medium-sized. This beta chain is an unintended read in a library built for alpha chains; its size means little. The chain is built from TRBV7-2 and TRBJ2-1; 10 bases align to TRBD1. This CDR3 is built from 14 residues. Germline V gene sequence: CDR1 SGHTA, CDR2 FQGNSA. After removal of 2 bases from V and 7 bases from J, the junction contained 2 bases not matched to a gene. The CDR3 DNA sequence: TGTGCCAGCAGCTTATGGACAGGGGGAAATGAGCAGTTCTTC. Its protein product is CASSLWTGGNEQFF.

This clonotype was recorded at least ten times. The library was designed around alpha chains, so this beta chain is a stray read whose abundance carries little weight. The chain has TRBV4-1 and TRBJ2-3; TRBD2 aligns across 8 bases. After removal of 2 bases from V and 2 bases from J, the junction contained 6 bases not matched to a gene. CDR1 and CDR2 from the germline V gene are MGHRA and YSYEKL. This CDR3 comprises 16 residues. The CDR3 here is CASSQYASGSTDTQYF. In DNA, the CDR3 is TGCGCCAGCAGCCAATACGCTAGCGGGTCCACAGATACGCAGTATTTT.

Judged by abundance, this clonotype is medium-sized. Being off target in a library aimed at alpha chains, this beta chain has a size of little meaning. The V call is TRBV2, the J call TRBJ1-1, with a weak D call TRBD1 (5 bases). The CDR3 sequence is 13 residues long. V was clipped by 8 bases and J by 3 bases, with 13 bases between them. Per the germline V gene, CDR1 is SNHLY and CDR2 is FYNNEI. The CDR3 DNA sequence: TGTGCCAGCGGAACGACCAGGGACACTGAAGCTTTCTTT. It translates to CASGTTRDTEAFF.

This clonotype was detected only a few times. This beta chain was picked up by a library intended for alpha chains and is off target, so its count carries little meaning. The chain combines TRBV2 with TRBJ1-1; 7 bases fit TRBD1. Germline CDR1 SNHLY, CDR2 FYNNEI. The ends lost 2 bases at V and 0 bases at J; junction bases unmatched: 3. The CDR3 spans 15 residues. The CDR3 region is CASSEQQGLNTEAFF. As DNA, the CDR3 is TGTGCCAGCAGTGAACAACAGGGGCTGAACACTGAAGCTTTCTTT.

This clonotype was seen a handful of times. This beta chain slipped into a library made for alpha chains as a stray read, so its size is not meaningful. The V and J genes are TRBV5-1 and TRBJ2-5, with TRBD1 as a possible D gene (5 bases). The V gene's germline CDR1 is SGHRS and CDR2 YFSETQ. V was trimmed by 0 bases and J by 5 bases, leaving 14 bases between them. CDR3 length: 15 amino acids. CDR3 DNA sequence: TGCGCCAGCAGCTTGGCCGGCAGGGATGTTGAGACCCAGTACTTC. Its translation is CASSLAGRDVETQYF.

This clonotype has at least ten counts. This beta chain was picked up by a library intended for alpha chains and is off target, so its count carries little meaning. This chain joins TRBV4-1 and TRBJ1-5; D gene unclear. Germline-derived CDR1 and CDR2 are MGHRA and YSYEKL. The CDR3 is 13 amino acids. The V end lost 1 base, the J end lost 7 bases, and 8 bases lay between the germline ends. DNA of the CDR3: TGCGCCAGCAGCCAAGTGATGGTCCAGCCCCAGCATTTT. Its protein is CASSQVMVQPQHF.

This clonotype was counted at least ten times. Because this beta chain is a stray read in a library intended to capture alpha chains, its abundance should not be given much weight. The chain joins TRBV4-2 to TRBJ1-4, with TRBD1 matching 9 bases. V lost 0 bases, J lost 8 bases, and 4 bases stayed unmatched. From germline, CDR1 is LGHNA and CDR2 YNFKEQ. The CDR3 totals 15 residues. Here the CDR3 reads CASSQEGQGQEKLFF. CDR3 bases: TGTGCCAGCAGCCAAGAGGGACAGGGTCAGGAAAAACTGTTTTTT.

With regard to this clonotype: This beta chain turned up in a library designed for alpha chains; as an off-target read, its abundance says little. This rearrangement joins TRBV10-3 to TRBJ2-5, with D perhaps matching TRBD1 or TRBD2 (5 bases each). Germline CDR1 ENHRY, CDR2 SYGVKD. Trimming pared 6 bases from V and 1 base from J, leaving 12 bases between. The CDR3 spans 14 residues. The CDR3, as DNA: TGTGCCATCAGGGAAGAGGGGCCCCAAGAGACCCAGTACTTC. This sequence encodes CAIREEGPQETQYF.

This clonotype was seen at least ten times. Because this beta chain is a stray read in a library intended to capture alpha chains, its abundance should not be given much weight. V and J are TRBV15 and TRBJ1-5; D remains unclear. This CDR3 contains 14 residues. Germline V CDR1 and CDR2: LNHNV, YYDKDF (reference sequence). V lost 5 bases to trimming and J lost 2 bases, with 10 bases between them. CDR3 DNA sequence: TGTGCCACCAGCGCCCTGTCCGGCAATCAGCCCCAGCATTTT. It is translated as CATSALSGNQPQHF.

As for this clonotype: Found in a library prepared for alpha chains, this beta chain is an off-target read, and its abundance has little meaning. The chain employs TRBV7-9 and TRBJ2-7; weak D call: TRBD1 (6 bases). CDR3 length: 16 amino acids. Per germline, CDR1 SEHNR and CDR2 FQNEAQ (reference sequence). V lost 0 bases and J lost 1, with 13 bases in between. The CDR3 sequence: CASSLAQVQGSYEQYF. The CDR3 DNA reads TGTGCCAGCAGCTTAGCCCAGGTACAGGGTTCCTACGAGCAGTACTTC.

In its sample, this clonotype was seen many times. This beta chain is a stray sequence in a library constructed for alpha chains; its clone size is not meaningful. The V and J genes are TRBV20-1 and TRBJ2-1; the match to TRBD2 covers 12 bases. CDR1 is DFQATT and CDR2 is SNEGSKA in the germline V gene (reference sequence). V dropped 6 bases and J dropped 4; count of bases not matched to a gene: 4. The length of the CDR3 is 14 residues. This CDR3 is CSAGGTSGYNEQFF. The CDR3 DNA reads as TGCAGTGCGGGGGGGACTAGCGGGTACAATGAGCAGTTCTTC.

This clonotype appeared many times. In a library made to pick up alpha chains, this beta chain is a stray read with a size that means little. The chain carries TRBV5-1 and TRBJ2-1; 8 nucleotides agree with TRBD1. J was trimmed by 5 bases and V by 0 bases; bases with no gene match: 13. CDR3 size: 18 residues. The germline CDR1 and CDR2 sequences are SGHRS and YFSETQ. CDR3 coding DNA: TGCGCCAGCAGCTTGGGCGAATTCCGGGACAGGACGAACAATGAGCAGTTCTTC. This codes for CASSLGEFRDRTNNEQFF.

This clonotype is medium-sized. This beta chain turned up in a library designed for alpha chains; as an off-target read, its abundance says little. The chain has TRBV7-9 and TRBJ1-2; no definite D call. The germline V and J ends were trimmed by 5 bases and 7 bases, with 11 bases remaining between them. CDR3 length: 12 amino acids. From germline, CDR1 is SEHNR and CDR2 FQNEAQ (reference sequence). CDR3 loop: CASSPSPVGYTF. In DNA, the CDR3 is TGTGCCAGCAGCCCTTCTCCTGTTGGCTACACCTTC.

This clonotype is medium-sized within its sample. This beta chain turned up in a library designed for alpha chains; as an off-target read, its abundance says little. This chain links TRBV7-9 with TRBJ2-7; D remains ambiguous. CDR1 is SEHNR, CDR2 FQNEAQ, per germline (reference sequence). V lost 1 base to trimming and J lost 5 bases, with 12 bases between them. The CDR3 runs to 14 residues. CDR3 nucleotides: TGTGCCAGCAGCTTAGGACGGTCCTTCGACGAGCAGTACTTC. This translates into CASSLGRSFDEQYF.

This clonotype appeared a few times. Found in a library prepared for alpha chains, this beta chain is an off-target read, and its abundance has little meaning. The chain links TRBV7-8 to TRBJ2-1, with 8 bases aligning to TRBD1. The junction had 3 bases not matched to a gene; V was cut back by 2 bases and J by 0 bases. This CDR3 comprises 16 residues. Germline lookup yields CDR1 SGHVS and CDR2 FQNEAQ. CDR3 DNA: TGTGCCAGCAGCTTACGGGACAGGAGCTCCTACAATGAGCAGTTCTTC. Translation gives CASSLRDRSSYNEQFF.

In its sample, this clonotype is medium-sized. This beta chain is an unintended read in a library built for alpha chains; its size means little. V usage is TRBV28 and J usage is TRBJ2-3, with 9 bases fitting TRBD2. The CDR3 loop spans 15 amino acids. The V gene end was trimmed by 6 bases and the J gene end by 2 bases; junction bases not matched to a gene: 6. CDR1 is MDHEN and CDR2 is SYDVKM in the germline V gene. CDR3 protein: CASRGSGGPTDTQYF. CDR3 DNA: TGTGCCAGCAGGGGTAGCGGGGGCCCCACAGATACGCAGTATTTT.

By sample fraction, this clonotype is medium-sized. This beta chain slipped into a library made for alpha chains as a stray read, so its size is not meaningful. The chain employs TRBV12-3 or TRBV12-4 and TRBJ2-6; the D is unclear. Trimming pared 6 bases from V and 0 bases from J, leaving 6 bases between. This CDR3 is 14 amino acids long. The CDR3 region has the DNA TGTGCCAGCAGGCAGAGCTCTGGGGCCAACGTCCTGACTTTC. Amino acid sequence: CASRQSSGANVLTF.

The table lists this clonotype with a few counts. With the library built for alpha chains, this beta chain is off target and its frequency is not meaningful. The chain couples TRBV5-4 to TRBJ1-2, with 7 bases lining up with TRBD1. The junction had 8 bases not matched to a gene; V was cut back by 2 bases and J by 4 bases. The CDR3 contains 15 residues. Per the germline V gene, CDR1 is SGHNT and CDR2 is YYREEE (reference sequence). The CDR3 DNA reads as TGTGCCAGCAGCTTAAGACACGACAGGGCCTATGGCTACACCTTC. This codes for CASSLRHDRAYGYTF.